The 5 T cell receptor beta chains reported below all come from one sample, sequenced in a study of T cell changes during pregnancy in multiple sclerosis. Measured with immunoSEQ multiplex PCR; TCRdb has only the in-frame clones, and not every one. The sample yields around 88,000 clones, approximately 90% seen once. The sequencing here drew on peripheral blood, taken after pregnancy. The receptors were gathered from a female donor in good health, enrolled as a control in a pregnancy study.

The CDR3 region is CASSSSLREGYNEQFF. The CDR3, as DNA: TGTGCCAGCAGCTCCAGTCTGAGGGAGGGTTACAATGAGCAGTTCTTC. The rearrangement joins TRBV7-6 to TRBJ2-1; TRBD2 aligns across 7 bases. This CDR3 is 16 amino acids long. The ends lost 4 bases at V and 4 bases at J; junction bases unmatched: 10. The germline CDR1 and CDR2 sequences are SGHVS and FNYEAQ.

The V call is TRBV2, the J call TRBJ2-7; no reliable D call. CDR3 size: 11 residues. CDR1 is SNHLY and CDR2 is FYNNEI in the germline V gene. V was trimmed by 5 bases and J by 3 bases, leaving 5 bases between them. The CDR3 region is CASSYSYEQYF. CDR3 nucleotide sequence: TGTGCCAGCAGTTACAGCTACGAGCAGTACTTC.

The rearrangement joins TRBV30 to TRBJ1-4; maybe TRBD1 (5 bases). This CDR3 spans 14 amino acids. The V end was cut by 0 bases, the J end by 10 bases, with 15 bases between. Germline V lookup: CDR1 GTSNPN, CDR2 SVGIG (reference sequence). CDR3 nucleotides: TGTGCCTGGAGTGTAGGAGGGGCCCTAGGAAAACTGTTTTTT. Translating gives CAWSVGGALGKLFF.

This clone is a singleton in its sample. This rearrangement joins TRBV5-8 to TRBJ2-3; D ambiguous. Germline CDR1 is SGHTS and CDR2 is YDEGEE. Trimming left V 1 base short and J 2 bases short, with 5 bases between. This CDR3 is 13 amino acids long. The CDR3 nucleotides are TGTGCCAGCAGCTTGACTTACACAGATACGCAGTATTTT. This translates into CASSLTYTDTQYF.

The CDR3 loop is CASSYAGGSGYTF. The CDR3 DNA reads as TGTGCCAGCAGCTATGCAGGGGGCTCAGGCTACACCTTC. The chain joins TRBV5-4 to TRBJ1-2, with 8 bases fitting TRBD1. CDR3 length: 13 amino acids. With 3 bases clipped from V and 8 bases from J, the junction kept 6 bases outside the gene matches. Germline loops: CDR1 SGHNT, CDR2 YYREEE (reference sequence).